A single sample gave rise to the 31 T cell receptor beta chains below, sequenced in a study of Ad26.COV2.S vaccination and SARS-CoV-2 variants. Sample treatment: roughly 20 received Ad26.COV2.S at low or high dose, single or two shots; roughly 5 received placebo; per-sample allocation not given. Collection of the samples took place on day 63 after the first injection of vaccine or placebo. Clones were sequenced by immunoSEQ multiplex PCR, and TCRdb holds only the in-frame ones, with some missing. The data hold more than 350,000 clones, with roughly 90% observed a single time. Specimen: peripheral blood, collected in a trial of Ad26.COV2.S vaccine versus placebo. The receptors come from a person aged 18 to 59 who received the Ad26.COV2.S COVID-19 vaccine or a placebo.

This rearrangement joins TRBV5-1 to TRBJ1-2; 9 nucleotides match TRBD1. The CDR3 runs to 15 residues. Germline V gives CDR1 SGHRS, CDR2 YFSETQ. Trimming at V came to 4 bases and at J to 4 bases, leaving 8 bases not matched to a gene. In nucleotides, the CDR3 is TGCGCCAGCAGCGCTGGGACAGGGAGGGTCTATGGCTACACCTTC. This codes for CASSAGTGRVYGYTF.

This sequence joins TRBV6-2 or TRBV6-3 and TRBJ2-1; TRBD2 aligns across 7 bases. After removal of 6 bases from V and 3 bases from J, the junction contained 14 bases not matched to a gene. The germline gives CDR1 MNHEY, CDR2 SVGEGT. This CDR3 has 17 residues. In nucleotides, the CDR3 is TGTGCCAGCAGCCAACACGGGGGGACGGACCTCTACAATGAGCAGTTCTTC. This translates into CASSQHGGTDLYNEQFF.

This clone was counted a single time. CDR3 bases: TGTGCCAGCAGACCCCAGGCCACCGGGGAGCTGTTTTTT. Its protein product is CASRPQATGELFF. The chain joins TRBV9 to TRBJ2-2; D gene unclear. CDR1 and CDR2 (germline): SGDLS, YYNGEE. The CDR3 loop spans 13 amino acids. The V gene lost 5 bases and the J gene lost 4 bases, with 9 bases spanning the gap. The complete variable domain, with remaining parts taken from reference TRBV9 and TRBJ2-2, reads DSGVTQTPKHLITATGQRVTLRCSPRSGDLSVYWYQQSLDQGLQFLIQYYNGEERAKGNILERFSAQQFPDLHSELNLSSLELGDSALYFCASRPQATGELFFGEGSRLTVL.

The gene calls are TRBV7-3 and TRBJ1-1, with 7 bases fitting TRBD1. Looked up from germline, CDR1 is SGHTA and CDR2 is FQGTGA. V shed 5 bases, J shed 5 bases, and the junction held 5 bases outside the gene matches. The CDR3 covers 13 residues. The CDR3 is CASSLTGATEAFF. CDR3 DNA sequence: TGTGCCAGCAGCCTCACAGGGGCGACTGAAGCTTTCTTT.

This chain connects TRBV28 to TRBJ1-5; D uncertain. The CDR3 is made up of 17 amino acids. CDR1 and CDR2 from the germline V gene are MDHEN and SYDVKM. V was clipped by 1 base and J by 2 bases, with 15 bases between them. The DNA of the CDR3 is TGTGCCAGCAGTTTATATCCGACGGGCGGCGGCAATCAGCCCCAGCATTTT. Amino acids: CASSLYPTGGGNQPQHF.

V and J are TRBV7-9 and TRBJ2-7; D possibly corresponds to TRBD1 (6 bases). The CDR3 is 16 amino acids. Germline CDR1 reads SEHNR; CDR2 reads FQNEAQ (reference sequence). V was pared by 3 bases and J by 5 bases, with 20 bases between. Written as DNA, the CDR3 is TGTGCCAGCAGCTTGGGGACAAGGCTCTTGTTGGACGAGCAGTACTTC. Protein product: CASSLGTRLLLDEQYF.

The V and J genes are TRBV24-1 and TRBJ2-5, with TRBD1 identical over 9 bases. This CDR3 is 15 amino acids long. The V and J ends lost 1 base and 2 bases, in that order; junction bases with no gene match: 1. CDR1 is KGHDR and CDR2 is SFDVKD in the germline V gene. CDR3 sequence reads: CATSDFGTGQETQYF. The CDR3 coding sequence is TGTGCCACCAGTGATTTTGGGACAGGGCAAGAGACCCAGTACTTC.

The chain combines TRBV6-6 with TRBJ1-1; 7 bases are shared with TRBD1. V was clipped by 0 bases and J by 3 bases; unmatched bases: 7. The length of the CDR3 is 16 residues. CDR1 is MNHNY and CDR2 is SVGAGI in the germline V gene (reference sequence). The CDR3 reads CASSYSEDRVDTEAFF. The CDR3 coding sequence is TGTGCCAGCAGTTACTCCGAAGACAGGGTAGACACTGAAGCTTTCTTT.

The V gene is TRBV11-3, the J gene TRBJ2-1; D ambiguous. V lost 1 base, J lost 5 bases, and 6 bases lay in between. Germline CDR1 reads SGHNT; CDR2 reads YENEEA. The CDR3 is 13 residues long. This CDR3 reads CASSLGPNNEQFF. CDR3 in DNA: TGTGCCAGCAGCTTAGGGCCCAACAATGAGCAGTTCTTC.

J is TRBJ1-2 and V is TRBV7-9, with D perhaps TRBD1 (5 bases). Per germline, CDR1 SEHNR and CDR2 FQNEAQ (reference sequence). The CDR3 has 17 residues. V was pared by 3 bases and J by 3 bases, with 20 bases between. The CDR3 DNA follows: TGTGCCAGCAGCTTTCCACAGGTCGCCGTCGGGGACTATGGCTACACCTTC. This gives the protein CASSFPQVAVGDYGYTF. Using reference TRBV7-9 and TRBJ1-2 for the parts outside the CDR3, the full variable domain is DTGVSQNPRHKITKRGQNVTFRCDPISEHNRLYWYRQTLGQGPEFLTYFQNEAQLEKSRLLSDRFSAERPKGSFSTLEIQRTEQGDSAMYLCASSFPQVAVGDYGYTFGSGTRLTVV.

This chain links TRBV11-2 with TRBJ2-2; D gene unclear. The CDR3 loop spans 16 amino acids. From germline, CDR1 is SGHAT and CDR2 FQNNGV. The V end was cut by 5 bases, the J end by 2 bases, with 15 bases between. The CDR3 DNA is TGTGCCAGCAGCCCCGGAAGGCAGCTCAACACCGGGGAGCTGTTTTTT. Its translation: CASSPGRQLNTGELFF.

The gene calls are TRBV6-5 and TRBJ2-1, with 9 bases aligning to TRBD1. V was pared by 9 bases and J by 4 bases, with 10 bases of the junction left unmatched. The CDR3 has 15 amino acids. The germline V gene has CDR1 MNHEY and CDR2 SVGAGI. Written as DNA, the CDR3 is TGTGCCAGTTTTATACCGGGACAGGGTTACAATGAGCAGTTCTTC. It specifies CASFIPGQGYNEQFF.

This clone was observed once. The chain couples TRBV6-5 to TRBJ1-1; D is ambiguous. This CDR3 region has 15 residues. CDR1 and CDR2 from the germline V gene are MNHEY and SVGAGI. V gave up 5 bases and J gave up 1 base, with 14 bases separating them. The CDR3 DNA sequence: TGTGCCAGCAGTCCATCTACGGCGCCGAACACTGAAGCTTTCTTT. Translating gives CASSPSTAPNTEAFF.

As concerns this clone: At one boundary the junction diverges from the germline segment, which might be a read error. The CDR3 bases are TGTGCCACCAGCAAGGCCGGGGGGAACAATGAAGCTTTCTTT. Translation gives CATSKAGGNNEAFF. The chain employs TRBV15 and TRBJ1-1, with D tentatively TRBD1 (5 bases). The CDR3 consists of 14 residues. The germline gives CDR1 LNHNV, CDR2 YYDKDF (reference sequence).

The chain combines TRBV19 with TRBJ1-1; D is unresolved. The CDR3 extends over 15 amino acids. With 5 bases removed from V and 0 bases from J, the gap between germline ends came to 13 bases. Germline values: CDR1 LNHDA, CDR2 SQIVND (reference sequence). The CDR3 here is CASSASQQVNTEAFF. The CDR3 DNA follows: TGTGCCAGTAGTGCCTCACAGCAAGTGAACACTGAAGCTTTCTTT. The full variable domain, rest sourced from reference TRBV19 and TRBJ1-1, is DGGITQSPKYLFRKEGQNVTLSCEQNLNHDAMYWYRQDPGQGLRLIYYSQIVNDFQKGDIAEGYSVSREKKESFPLTVTSAQKNPTAFYLCASSASQQVNTEAFFGQGTRLTVV.

The genes are TRBV6-2 or TRBV6-3 and TRBJ1-1, with D perhaps matching TRBD1 (5 bases). CDR1 and CDR2 from the germline V gene are MNHEY and SVGEGT. The CDR3 sequence is 17 residues long. Trimming took off 2 bases at V and 0 bases at J, with 16 bases between the two ends. DNA for the CDR3: TGTGCCAGCAGTTACGGGCGGGGTCGACAGATGAACACTGAAGCTTTCTTT. Encoded protein: CASSYGRGRQMNTEAFF.

The V call is TRBV28, the J call TRBJ2-7, with D hard to call. Between the trimmed V and J ends, which lost 1 base and 2 bases, there was a span of 9 bases. This CDR3 contains 14 residues. Germline CDR1 and CDR2: MDHEN and SYDVKM. The CDR3 reads CASSLLTFTYEQYF. In DNA form, the CDR3 reads TGTGCCAGCAGTTTATTAACTTTTACCTACGAGCAGTACTTC.

V gene TRBV5-1 combines with J gene TRBJ2-3; tentatively, D is TRBD2 (5 bases). Germline assignment: CDR1 SGHRS and CDR2 YFSETQ. The CDR3 spans 15 residues. V was shortened by 2 bases and J by 3 bases, with 13 bases between the two germline ends. CDR3 residues: CASSFVDPGTDTQYF. For the CDR3, the DNA is TGCGCCAGCAGCTTCGTGGACCCGGGAACAGATACGCAGTATTTT.

The chain has TRBV10-3 and TRBJ2-3, with 7 bases fitting TRBD2. This CDR3 region has 14 residues. V lost 4 bases, J lost 5 bases, and 6 bases stayed unmatched. CDR1 is ENHRY, CDR2 SYGVKD, per germline. The CDR3 bases are TGTGCCATCAGTGTCGGGGGGAGCCAAGATACGCAGTATTTT. It specifies CAISVGGSQDTQYF.

The rearrangement uses TRBV29-1 and TRBJ2-2; 9 bases line up with TRBD1. There are 14 residues in the CDR3. Germline CDR1 SQVTM, CDR2 ANQGSEA. Germline trimming cut 4 bases from V and 6 bases from J; bases unmatched to any gene: 6. Here the CDR3 reads CSVVRQGVPGELFF. CDR3 bases: TGCAGCGTTGTCCGACAGGGGGTACCCGGGGAGCTGTTTTTT.

The chain recombines TRBV20-1 with TRBJ2-1; D is perhaps TRBD2 (7 bases). The V end was cut by 3 bases, the J end by 0 bases, with 9 bases between. This CDR3 has 14 residues. CDR1 is DFQATT, CDR2 SNEGSKA, per germline (reference sequence). The CDR3 loop reads CSASRGASYNEQFF. As DNA, the CDR3 is TGCAGTGCTAGTCGGGGGGCCTCCTACAATGAGCAGTTCTTC.

CDR3 in amino acids: CASSVLGGAGNTIYF. The CDR3 coding sequence is TGTGCCAGCAGCGTTCTGGGGGGCGCGGGAAACACCATATATTTT. V gene TRBV9 combines with J gene TRBJ1-3; possible D gene TRBD1, 6 bases. V was cut by 2 bases and J by 4 bases, with 13 bases left in between. CDR1 and CDR2 from the germline V gene are SGDLS and YYNGEE. The CDR3 spans 15 residues.

The rearrangement links TRBV5-4 to TRBJ2-3, with 7 bases identical to TRBD1. The germline V gene has CDR1 SGHNT and CDR2 YYREEE (reference sequence). The ends lost 0 bases at V and 2 bases at J; junction bases unmatched: 9. The CDR3 is 17 residues long. The DNA for the CDR3 is TGTGCCAGCAGCTTGGAGAACCGGGACAGAGCCACAGATACGCAGTATTTT. Translated: CASSLENRDRATDTQYF. The whole variable domain, filled in from reference TRBV5-4 and TRBJ2-3, reads ETGVTQSPTHLIKTRGQQVTLRCSSQSGHNTVSWYQQALGQGPQFIFQYYREEENGRGNFPPRFSGLQFPNYSSELNVNALELDDSALYLCASSLENRDRATDTQYFGPGTRLTVL.

This clone appeared a single time. J is TRBJ2-5 and V is TRBV2; 14 nucleotides align to TRBD2. Trimming cost V 2 bases and J 5 bases; bases outside gene matches: 7. CDR1 is SNHLY, CDR2 FYNNEI, per germline. This CDR3 region has 17 residues. CDR3 nucleotides: TGTGCCAGCAGTGAAAGGGGACTAGCGGGAGTTAGGGAGACCCAGTACTTC. It codes for CASSERGLAGVRETQYF. Looking up the rest from reference TRBV2 and TRBJ2-5 gives the full variable domain: EPEVTQTPSHQVTQMGQEVILRCVPISNHLYFYWYRQILGQKVEFLVSFYNNEISEKSEIFDDQFSVERPDGSNFTLKIRSTKLEDSAMYFCASSERGLAGVRETQYFGPGTRLLVL.

The chain links TRBV5-1 to TRBJ2-1; D is perhaps TRBD1 (5 bases). This CDR3 region has 15 residues. V lost 3 bases, J lost 1 base, and 11 bases lay in between. Germline V gene sequence: CDR1 SGHRS, CDR2 YFSETQ. The CDR3: CASSSGPNSYNEQFF. The CDR3 nucleotides are TGCGCCAGCAGCTCAGGGCCCAATTCCTACAATGAGCAGTTCTTC.

The chain uses TRBV25-1 and TRBJ2-5; 11 bases match TRBD2. The CDR3 extends over 14 amino acids. The junction had 4 bases not matched to a gene; V was cut back by 6 bases and J by 4 bases. Germline assignment: CDR1 MGHDK and CDR2 SYGVNS. The CDR3 DNA follows: TGTGCCAGCAGAGTTAGCGGGAGGGGAGAGACCCAGTACTTC. Translation gives CASRVSGRGETQYF.

The chain uses TRBV7-9 and TRBJ1-1, with D perhaps TRBD1 (5 bases). V was clipped by 5 bases and J by 1 base, with 11 bases between them. The CDR3 is 14 amino acids. The V gene's germline CDR1 is SEHNR and CDR2 FQNEAQ (reference sequence). Here the CDR3 reads CASSPAGANTEAFF. The CDR3 region has the DNA TGTGCCAGCAGCCCCGCCGGGGCGAACACTGAAGCTTTCTTT.

The chain uses TRBV4-3 and TRBJ2-1; 13 bases are a match to TRBD2. The CDR3 extends over 18 amino acids. The V segment lost 1 base and the J segment 2 bases; nucleotides outside the gene matches: 5. In germline, CDR1 is LGHNA, CDR2 YSLEER. The CDR3 sequence: CASSQAQGLAGTYNEQFF. DNA of the CDR3: TGCGCCAGCAGCCAAGCCCAGGGACTAGCGGGGACCTACAATGAGCAGTTCTTC.

The chain uses TRBV11-2 and TRBJ2-1; 11 bases map to TRBD2. The germline V gene has CDR1 SGHAT and CDR2 FQNNGV. V trimming: 1 base; J trimming: 0 bases; junction bases outside the gene matches: 5. This CDR3 spans 18 amino acids. DNA for the CDR3: TGTGCCAGCAGCTTAGGACTAGCGGGACCCAACTCCTACAATGAGCAGTTCTTC. Its protein is CASSLGLAGPNSYNEQFF.

The chain combines TRBV28 with TRBJ2-7, with D perhaps TRBD1 or TRBD2 (5 bases each). Germline CDR1 is MDHEN and CDR2 is SYDVKM. This CDR3 is 16 amino acids long. The V and J ends lost 6 bases and 5 bases respectively, with 23 bases between them. This CDR3 is CASSLGRPDGVHEQYF. The DNA of the CDR3 is TGTGCCAGCAGCCTGGGACGGCCAGACGGCGTACACGAGCAGTACTTC.

This clone was counted once. The chain links TRBV12-5 to TRBJ2-3; 10 bases agree with TRBD2. Germline V gene lookup returns CDR1 LGHNT and CDR2 FRNRAP. The V segment lost 7 bases and the J segment 2 bases; nucleotides outside the gene matches: 6. The CDR3 is 15 residues long. In DNA, the CDR3 is TGTGCTAGTGCTACCGGGACTAGCGTCACAGATACGCAGTATTTT. Translating it yields CASATGTSVTDTQYF.